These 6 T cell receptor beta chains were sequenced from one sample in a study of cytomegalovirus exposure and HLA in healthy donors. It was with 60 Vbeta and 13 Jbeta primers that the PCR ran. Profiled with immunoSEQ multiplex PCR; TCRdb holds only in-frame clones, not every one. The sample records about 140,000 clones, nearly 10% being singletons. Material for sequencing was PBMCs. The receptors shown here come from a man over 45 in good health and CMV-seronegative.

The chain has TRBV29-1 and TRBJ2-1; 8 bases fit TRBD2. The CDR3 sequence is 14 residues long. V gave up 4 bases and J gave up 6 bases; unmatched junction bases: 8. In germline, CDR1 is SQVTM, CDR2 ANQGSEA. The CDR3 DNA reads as TGCAGCGTTGGGCCGGGAGGGCCCCTCAATGAGCAGTTCTTC. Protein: CSVGPGGPLNEQFF.

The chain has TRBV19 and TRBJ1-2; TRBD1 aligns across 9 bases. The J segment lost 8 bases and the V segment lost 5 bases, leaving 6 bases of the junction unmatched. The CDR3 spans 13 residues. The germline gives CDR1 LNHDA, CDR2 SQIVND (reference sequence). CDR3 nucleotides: TGTGCCAGTAGTCCGGGACAGGGAGCGGGCTACACCTTC. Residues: CASSPGQGAGYTF.

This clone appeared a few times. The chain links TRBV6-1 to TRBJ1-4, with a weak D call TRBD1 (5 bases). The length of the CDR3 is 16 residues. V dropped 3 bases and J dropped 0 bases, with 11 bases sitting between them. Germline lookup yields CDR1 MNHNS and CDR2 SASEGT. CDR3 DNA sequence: TGTGCCAGCAGTGATCGGGGAGGGGCAACTAATGAAAAACTGTTTTTT. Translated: CASSDRGGATNEKLFF.

For the CDR3, the DNA is TGTGCCAGCAGCGTTGATGGACTAACCTTGGTGAACACCATATATTTT. This gives the protein CASSVDGLTLVNTIYF. V is TRBV5-4 and J is TRBJ1-3; D uncertain. The CDR3 is made up of 16 amino acids. Trimming cost V 4 bases and J 7 bases, with 21 bases left between them. In germline, CDR1 is SGHNT, CDR2 YYREEE (reference sequence).

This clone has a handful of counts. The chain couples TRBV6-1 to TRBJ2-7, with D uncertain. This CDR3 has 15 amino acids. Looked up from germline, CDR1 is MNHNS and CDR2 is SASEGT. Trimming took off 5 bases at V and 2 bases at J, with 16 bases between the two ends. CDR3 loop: CASSTLNGQTYEQYF. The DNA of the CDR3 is TGTGCCAGCAGTACCCTTAATGGGCAGACCTACGAGCAGTACTTC.

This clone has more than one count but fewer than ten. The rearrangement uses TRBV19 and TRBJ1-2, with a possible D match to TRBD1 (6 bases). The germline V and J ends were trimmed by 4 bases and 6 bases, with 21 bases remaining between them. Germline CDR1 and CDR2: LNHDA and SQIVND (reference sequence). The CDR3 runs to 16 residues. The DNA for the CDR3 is TGTGCCAGTAGTACCCAGGGGAGGGGATGGATCGATGGCTACACCTTC. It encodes CASSTQGRGWIDGYTF.